This TCR beta chain was sequenced in a study of a mutant IDH1 vaccine in newly diagnosed glioma. About the study: Patients came in for eight vaccinations, in weeks 1, 3, 5, 7, 11, 15, 19 and 23. Initiation of the vaccine course occurred 4-6 weeks after radiotherapy alone, or alongside temozolomide cycles. Receipt of radiotherapy, temozolomide, or both preceded the study, and most received both.

The protocol was immunoSEQ multiplex PCR, while the TCRdb copy is restricted to in-frame clones and leaves out a portion. Among tens of thousands of clones listed, about four fifths were seen once. This CDR3 has 16 residues. Germline V CDR1 and CDR2: MNHEY, SMNVEV (reference sequence). Deletions cut 3 bases from V and 0 bases from J, with 13 bases between. Time point given: week 11, during vaccination. Vaccination comprised doses that each held 300 ug of mutant IDH1 20-mer peptide, plus topical imiquimod. Patients carried new grade 3 or 4 IDH1-mutant astrocytomas lacking nuclear ATRX. On this clone: Its antigen is not identified.

The sample consisted of PBMCs, taken from a glioma patient whose treatment included an IDH1 peptide vaccine. V and J are TRBV27 and TRBJ2-3; perhaps TRBD1 as D (5 bases). This TCR was sampled from a woman between 45 and 60 years old with glioma. The CDR3 reads CASSFRVGPSTDTQYF. As DNA, the CDR3 is TGTGCCAGCAGTTTTCGTGTGGGGCCAAGCACAGATACGCAGTATTTT.